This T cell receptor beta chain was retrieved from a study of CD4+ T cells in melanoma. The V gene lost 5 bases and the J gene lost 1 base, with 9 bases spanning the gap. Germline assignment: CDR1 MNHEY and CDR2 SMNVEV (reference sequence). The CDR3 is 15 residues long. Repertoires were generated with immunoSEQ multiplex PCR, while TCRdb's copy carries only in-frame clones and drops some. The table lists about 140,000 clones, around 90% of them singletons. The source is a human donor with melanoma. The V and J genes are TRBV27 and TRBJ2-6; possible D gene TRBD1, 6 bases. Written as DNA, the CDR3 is TGTGCCAGCAGTACCGGGACATCTGGGGCCAACGTCCTGACTTTC. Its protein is CASSTGTSGANVLTF. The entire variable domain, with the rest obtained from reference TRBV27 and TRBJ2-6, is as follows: EAQVTQNPRYLITVTGKKLTVTCSQNMNHEYMSWYRQDPGLGLRQIYYSMNVEVTDKGDVPEGYKVSRKEKRNFPLILESPSPNQTSLYFCASSTGTSGANVLTFGAGSRLTVL.